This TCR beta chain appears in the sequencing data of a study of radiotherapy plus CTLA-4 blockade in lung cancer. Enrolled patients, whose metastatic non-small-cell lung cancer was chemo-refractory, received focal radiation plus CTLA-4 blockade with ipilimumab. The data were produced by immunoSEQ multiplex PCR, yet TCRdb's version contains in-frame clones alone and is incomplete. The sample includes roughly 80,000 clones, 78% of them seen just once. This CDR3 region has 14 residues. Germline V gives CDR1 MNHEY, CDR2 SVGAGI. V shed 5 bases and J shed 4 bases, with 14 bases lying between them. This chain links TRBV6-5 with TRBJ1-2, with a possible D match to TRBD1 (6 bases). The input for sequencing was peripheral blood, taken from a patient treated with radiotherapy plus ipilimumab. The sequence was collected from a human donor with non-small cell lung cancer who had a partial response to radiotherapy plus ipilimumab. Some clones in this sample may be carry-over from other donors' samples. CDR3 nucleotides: TGTGCCAGCAGTAGCCTACAGGGCTCCTATGGCTACACCTTC. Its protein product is CASSSLQGSYGYTF.